This T cell receptor (beta chain) came from a study of shared clonotypes between healthy human individuals. Study details: The donors, a couple of women and three men, were aged 18 to 49. CD4 naive and CD4 memory each took three plates per donor, while CD8 naive took two and CD8 memory one.

TCRdb keeps only in-frame clones here, not all; method: immunoSEQ multiplex PCR. This table holds roughly 1,100,000 clones, around four fifths found once. This clone was counted at least ten times. Its antigen is currently unknown. Findings and limits, study-wide: The study's rarefaction showed incomplete sorted-subset sequencing despite large depth.

Germline loops: CDR1 LGHNA, CDR2 YNFKEQ. The CDR3 has 16 residues. The V end was cut by 0 bases, the J end by 0 bases, with 6 bases between. The source of this sequence is a man aged 18-30 years in good health. The chain couples TRBV4-2 to TRBJ2-6, with D possibly matching TRBD1 (5 bases). The sequenced sample was memory CD4+ T cells sorted from blood. Subset: CD45RA-negative fraction. CDR3 protein: CASSQDQGSGANVLTF. As DNA, the CDR3 is TGTGCCAGCAGCCAAGATCAGGGCTCTGGGGCCAACGTCCTGACTTTC.